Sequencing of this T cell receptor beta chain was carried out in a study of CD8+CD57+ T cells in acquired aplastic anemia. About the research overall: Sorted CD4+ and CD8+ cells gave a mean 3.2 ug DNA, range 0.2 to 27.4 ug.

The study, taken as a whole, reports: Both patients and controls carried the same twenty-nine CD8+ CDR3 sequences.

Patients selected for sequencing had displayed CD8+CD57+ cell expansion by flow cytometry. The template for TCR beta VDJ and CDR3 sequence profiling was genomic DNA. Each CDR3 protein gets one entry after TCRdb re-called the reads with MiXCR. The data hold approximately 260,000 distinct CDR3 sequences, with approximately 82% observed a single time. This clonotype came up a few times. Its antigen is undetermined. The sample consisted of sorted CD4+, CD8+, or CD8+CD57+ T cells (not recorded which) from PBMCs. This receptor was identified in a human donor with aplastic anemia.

DNA for the CDR3: TGTGCCACCAGCTTCCGGGGCCTTGCCTATACGCAGTATTTT. Its translation: CATSFRGLAYTQYF. The gene calls are TRBV15 and TRBJ2-3, with D perhaps given as TRBD1 or TRBD2 (5 bases each). Germline values: CDR1 LNHNV, CDR2 YYDKDF (reference sequence). V was trimmed by 5 bases and J by 7 bases, leaving 16 bases between them. The length of the CDR3 is 14 residues.